One TCR beta chain is described in this entry. The antigen it binds to is not known. No qualities accompany the bases; no much larger clone lies one base away. The sample belongs to a study of a mutant IDH1 vaccine in newly diagnosed glioma (dated by TCRdb to the early 2020s). Regarding the research as a whole: Across visits V03 through V10, patients got a total of eight vaccinations, given in weeks 1, 3, 5, 7, 11, 15, 19 and 23. In the chemotherapy-containing groups, vaccination started alongside temozolomide cycles, whereas in patients who had radiotherapy alone it started 4-6 weeks after radiotherapy. Of the roughly 33 treated patients, 62.5% were male and roughly 38% were female, and a mean age of approximately 40 years was recorded. Prior to enrollment, patients had been given standard therapy consisting of radiotherapy alone, temozolomide alone, or radiochemotherapy with temozolomide, with the combination given to most patients. Peripheral blood samples were drawn at six visits, namely V03 (baseline), V05, V07, V10, V12 and V13. Longitudinal TCRB deep sequencing was performed for roughly 24 treated patients wherever samples were available for exploratory analyses. Results the study describes overall, beyond this receptor: The authors noted that analyses of patient blood samples could not be reproduced because of sample limitations. Selection of PBMC samples for TCRB deep sequencing was based on availability. Pseudoprogression seemed to be unrelated to changes in the top peripheral T cell clonotypes found by TCRB sequencing. Immune responses induced by the vaccine were seen in 90% to 95% of patients across multiple MHC alleles.

The time point label, as the study defines it: week 5, during vaccination. Every vaccine dose consisted of 300 ug of a 20-mer mutant IDH1 peptide in Montanide, administered subcutaneously together with topical imiquimod. Newly diagnosed WHO grade 3 or 4 IDH1-mutant astrocytomas showing loss of nuclear ATRX were present in the donors. The samples were drawn from NOA16, a multicentre, single-arm, open-label phase I trial in Germany that tested a mutant IDH1 peptide vaccine in humans for the first time. The DNeasy Blood and Tissue Kit was used to extract genomic DNA from EDTA blood for TCRB sequencing. The CDR3 has 15 amino acids, counting the end cysteine and phenylalanine. The sequence is cut down to CDR3 DNA, 45 bases in frame from base 1. V is clipped by 0 bases and J by 0 bases, and the sequence between their germline boundaries is 6 bases long. Looking up the germline V gene (reference sequence) yields CDR1 MNHNY and CDR2 SVGAGI.

Receptor libraries were prepared by the immunoSEQ multiplex PCR assay. Rearranged TCR beta chain sequences were amplified with the hsTCRB Kit following the manufacturer's protocol. TCRB libraries were sequenced on an Illumina MiSeq. As for the original processing: The kit vendor's proprietary platform handled demultiplexing, trimming and gene mapping. TCRdb took this table from immuneACCESS and kept in-frame rearrangements with V and J called. Such tables lack part of the clones; where checked against another copy, unresolved V genes explain under half of the gap, and the rest is unexplained. From that table come the V and J calls and clone size; the DNA was used to work out D and trimming. Present in this sample are about 60,000 clones, approximately 79% of which were seen just once. The top ten constitute 7% to 8.5% of the sample.

The sequences come from PBMCs, collected from a glioma patient whose treatment included an IDH1 peptide vaccine. The sequence is built from TRBV6-6 and TRBJ1-3; no D gene can be assigned with confidence. The TCR sequence derives from a woman between 45 and 60 years old with glioma. The DNA reads TGTGCCAGCAGTTACTCCCAGTCCTCTGGAAACACCATATATTTT. Translated, it gives CASSYSQSSGNTIYF.